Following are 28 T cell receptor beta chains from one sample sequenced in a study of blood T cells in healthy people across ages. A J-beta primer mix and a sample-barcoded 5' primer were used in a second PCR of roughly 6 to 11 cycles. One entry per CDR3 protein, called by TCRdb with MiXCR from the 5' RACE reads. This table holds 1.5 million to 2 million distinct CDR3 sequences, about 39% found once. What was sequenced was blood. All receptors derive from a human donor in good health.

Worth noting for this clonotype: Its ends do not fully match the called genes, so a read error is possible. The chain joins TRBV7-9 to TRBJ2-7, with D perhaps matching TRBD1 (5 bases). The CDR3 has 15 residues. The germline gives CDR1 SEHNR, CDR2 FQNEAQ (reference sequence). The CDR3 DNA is TGTGTCAGCAGCTTAGTGGGGCAGGGCGGCTACGAGCAGTACTTC. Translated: CVSSLVGQGGYEQYF. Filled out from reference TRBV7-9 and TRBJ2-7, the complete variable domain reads DTGVSQNPRHKITKRGQNVTFRCDPISEHNRLYWYRQTLGQGPEFLTYFQNEAQLEKSRLLSDRFSAERPKGSFSTLEIQRTEQGDSAMYLCVSSLVGQGGYEQYFGPGTRLTVT.

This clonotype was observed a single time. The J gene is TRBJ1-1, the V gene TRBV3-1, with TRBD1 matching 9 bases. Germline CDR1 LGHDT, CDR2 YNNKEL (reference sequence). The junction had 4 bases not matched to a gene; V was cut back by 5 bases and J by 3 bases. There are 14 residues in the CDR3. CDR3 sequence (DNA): TGTGCCAGCAGCGGAAGGGACAGGGACACTGAAGCTTTCTTT. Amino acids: CASSGRDRDTEAFF.

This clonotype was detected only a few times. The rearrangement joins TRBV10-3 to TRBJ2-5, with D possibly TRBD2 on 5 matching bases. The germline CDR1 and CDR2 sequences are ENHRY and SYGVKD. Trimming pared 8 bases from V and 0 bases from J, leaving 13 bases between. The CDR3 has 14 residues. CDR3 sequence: CAIRNDYNQETQYF. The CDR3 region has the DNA TGTGCCATCCGGAACGACTATAACCAAGAGACCCAGTACTTC.

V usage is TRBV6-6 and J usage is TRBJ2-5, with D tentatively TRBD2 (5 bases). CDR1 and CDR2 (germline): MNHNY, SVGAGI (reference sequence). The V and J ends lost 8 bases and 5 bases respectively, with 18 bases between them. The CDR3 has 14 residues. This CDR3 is CASGRSVGAETQYF. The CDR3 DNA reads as TGTGCCAGCGGTCGTAGCGTCGGTGCGGAGACCCAGTACTTC.

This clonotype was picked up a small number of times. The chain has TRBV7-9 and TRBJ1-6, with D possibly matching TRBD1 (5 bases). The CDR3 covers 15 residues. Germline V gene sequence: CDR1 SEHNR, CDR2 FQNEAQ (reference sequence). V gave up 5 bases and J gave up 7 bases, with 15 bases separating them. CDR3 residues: CASSPPEGMNSPLHF. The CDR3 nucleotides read TGTGCCAGCAGCCCCCCGGAGGGGATGAATTCACCCCTCCACTTT.

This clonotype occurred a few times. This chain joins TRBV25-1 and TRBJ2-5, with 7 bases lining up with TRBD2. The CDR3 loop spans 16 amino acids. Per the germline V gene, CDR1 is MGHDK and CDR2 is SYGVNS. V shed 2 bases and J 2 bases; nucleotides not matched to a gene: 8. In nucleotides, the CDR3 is TGTGCCAGCAGTGAAAGGGAGGGGCCAGTTCAAGAGACCCAGTACTTC. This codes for CASSEREGPVQETQYF.

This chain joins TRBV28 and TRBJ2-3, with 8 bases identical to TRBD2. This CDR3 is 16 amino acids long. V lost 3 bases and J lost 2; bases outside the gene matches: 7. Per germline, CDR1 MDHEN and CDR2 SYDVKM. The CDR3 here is CASSLSGGFLTDTQYF. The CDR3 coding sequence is TGTGCCAGCAGTTTGAGCGGGGGCTTCCTCACAGATACGCAGTATTTT.

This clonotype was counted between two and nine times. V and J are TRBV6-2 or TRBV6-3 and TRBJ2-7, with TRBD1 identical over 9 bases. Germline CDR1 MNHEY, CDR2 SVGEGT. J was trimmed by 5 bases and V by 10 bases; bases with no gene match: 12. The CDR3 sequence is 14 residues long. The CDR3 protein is CATSRGTGFDEQYF. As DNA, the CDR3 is TGTGCCACCTCGCGCGGGACAGGGTTCGACGAGCAGTACTTC.

The CDR3 protein is CASSRTSTYNEQFF. The CDR3 DNA is TGTGCCAGCAGCCGAACTAGTACCTACAATGAGCAGTTCTTC. V gene TRBV11-2 combines with J gene TRBJ2-1; a weak D match, TRBD2 (5 bases). CDR1 and CDR2 (germline): SGHAT, FQNNGV. V gave up 5 bases and J gave up 2 bases, with 10 bases separating them. CDR3 length: 14 residues.

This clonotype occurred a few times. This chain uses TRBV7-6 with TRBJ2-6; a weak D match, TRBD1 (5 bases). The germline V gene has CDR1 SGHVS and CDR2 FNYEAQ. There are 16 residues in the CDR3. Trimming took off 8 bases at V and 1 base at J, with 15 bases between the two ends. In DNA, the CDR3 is TGTGCCAGCGGCCTAATCCCAGGGTCTGGGGCCAACGTCCTGACTTTC. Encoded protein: CASGLIPGSGANVLTF.

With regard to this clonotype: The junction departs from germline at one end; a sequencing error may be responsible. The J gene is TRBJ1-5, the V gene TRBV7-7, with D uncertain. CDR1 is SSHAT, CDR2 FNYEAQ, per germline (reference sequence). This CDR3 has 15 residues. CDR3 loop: CASSSGPGGIGPQHF. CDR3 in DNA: TGTGCTAGCAGCTCCGGGCCCGGAGGGATTGGGCCCCAGCATTTT.

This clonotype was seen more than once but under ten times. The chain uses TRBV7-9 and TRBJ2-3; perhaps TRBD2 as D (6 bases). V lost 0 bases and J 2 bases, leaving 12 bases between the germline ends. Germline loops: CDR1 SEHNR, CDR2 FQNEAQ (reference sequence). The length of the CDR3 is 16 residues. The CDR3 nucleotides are TGTGCCAGCAGCTTAGCGGGAGGCCCTAACACAGATACGCAGTATTTT. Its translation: CASSLAGGPNTDTQYF.

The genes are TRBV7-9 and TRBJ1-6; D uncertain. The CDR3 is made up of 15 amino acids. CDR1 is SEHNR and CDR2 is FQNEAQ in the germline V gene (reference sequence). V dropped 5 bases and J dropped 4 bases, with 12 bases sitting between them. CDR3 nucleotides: TGTGCCAGCAGCGGTGGTTGGGAGTATAATTCACCCCTCCACTTT. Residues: CASSGGWEYNSPLHF.

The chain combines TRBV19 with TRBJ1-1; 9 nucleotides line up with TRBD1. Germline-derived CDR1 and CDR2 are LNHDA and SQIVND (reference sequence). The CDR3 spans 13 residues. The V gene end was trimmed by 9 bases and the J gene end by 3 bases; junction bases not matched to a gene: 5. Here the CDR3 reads CASIDRGYTEAFF. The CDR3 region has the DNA TGTGCCAGCATCGACAGGGGGTACACTGAAGCTTTCTTT.

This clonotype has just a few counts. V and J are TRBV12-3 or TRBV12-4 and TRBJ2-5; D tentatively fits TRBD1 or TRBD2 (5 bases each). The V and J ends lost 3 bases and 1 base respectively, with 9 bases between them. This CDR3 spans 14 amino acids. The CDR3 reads CASSLIGAQETQYF. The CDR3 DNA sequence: TGTGCCAGCAGTTTGATCGGGGCCCAAGAGACCCAGTACTTC.

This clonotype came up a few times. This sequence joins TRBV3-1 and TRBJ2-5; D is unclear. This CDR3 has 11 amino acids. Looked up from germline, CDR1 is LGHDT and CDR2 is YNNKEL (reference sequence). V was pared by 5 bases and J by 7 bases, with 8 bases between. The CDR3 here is CASSFDRTQYF. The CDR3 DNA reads TGTGCCAGCAGCTTCGACCGGACCCAGTACTTC.

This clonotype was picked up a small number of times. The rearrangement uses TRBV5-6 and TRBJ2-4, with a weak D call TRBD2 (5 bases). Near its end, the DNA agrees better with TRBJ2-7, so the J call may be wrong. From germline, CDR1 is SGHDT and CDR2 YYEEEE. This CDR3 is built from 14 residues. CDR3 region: CASSQSGETYEQYF. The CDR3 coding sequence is TGTGCCAGCAGCCAATCCGGGGAAACGTACGAGCAGTACTTC.

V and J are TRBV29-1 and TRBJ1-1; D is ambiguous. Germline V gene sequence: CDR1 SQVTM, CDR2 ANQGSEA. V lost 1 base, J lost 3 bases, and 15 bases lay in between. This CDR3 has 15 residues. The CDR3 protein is CSVEALQDGHTEAFF. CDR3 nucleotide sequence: TGCAGCGTTGAAGCCCTTCAGGATGGGCACACTGAAGCTTTCTTT.

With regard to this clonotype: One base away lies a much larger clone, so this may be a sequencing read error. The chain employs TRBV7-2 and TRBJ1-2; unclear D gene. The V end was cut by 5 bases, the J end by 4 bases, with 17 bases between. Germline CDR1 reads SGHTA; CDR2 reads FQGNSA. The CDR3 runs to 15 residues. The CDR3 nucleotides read TGTGCCAGCAGCCCACCGGGCCTCTTGACCTATGGCTACACCTTC. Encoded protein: CASSPPGLLTYGYTF.

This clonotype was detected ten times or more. In nucleotides, the CDR3 is TGCAGCGTTGAAGAGGGACACGGACGAGACATTCAGTACTTC. Translating gives CSVEEGHGRDIQYF. This chain uses TRBV29-1 with TRBJ2-4; possible D gene TRBD1, 6 bases. This CDR3 comprises 14 residues. Germline lookup yields CDR1 SQVTM and CDR2 ANQGSEA. Deletions cut 0 bases from V and 8 bases from J, with 14 bases between.

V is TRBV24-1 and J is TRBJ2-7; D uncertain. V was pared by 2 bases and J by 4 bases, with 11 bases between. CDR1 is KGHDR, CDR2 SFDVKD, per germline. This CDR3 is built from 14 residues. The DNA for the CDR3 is TGTGCCACCAGTGATTCCAGACCCTCGTACGAGCAGTACTTC. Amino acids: CATSDSRPSYEQYF.

CDR3 in DNA: TGCAGTGCTAGGCAGGGTATCGCTGGCTACACCTTC. Amino acids: CSARQGIAGYTF. The chain has TRBV20-1 and TRBJ1-2, with TRBD1 as a possible D gene (5 bases). V was shortened by 3 bases and J by 7 bases, with 12 bases between the two germline ends. CDR3 length: 12 amino acids. Germline-derived CDR1 and CDR2 are DFQATT and SNEGSKA (reference sequence).

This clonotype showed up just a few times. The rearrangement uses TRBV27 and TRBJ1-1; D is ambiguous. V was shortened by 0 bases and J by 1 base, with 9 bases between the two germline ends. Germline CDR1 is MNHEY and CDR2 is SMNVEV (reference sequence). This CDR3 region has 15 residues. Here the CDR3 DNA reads TGTGCCAGCAGTTTATCTTGGTACCCGAACACTGAAGCTTTCTTT. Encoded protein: CASSLSWYPNTEAFF.

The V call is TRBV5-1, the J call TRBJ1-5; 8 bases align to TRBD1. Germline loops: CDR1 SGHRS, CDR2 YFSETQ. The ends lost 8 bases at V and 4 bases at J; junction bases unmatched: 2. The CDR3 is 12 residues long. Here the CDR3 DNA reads TGCGCCAGGACAGGGGTTAATCAGCCCCAGCATTTT. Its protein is CARTGVNQPQHF.

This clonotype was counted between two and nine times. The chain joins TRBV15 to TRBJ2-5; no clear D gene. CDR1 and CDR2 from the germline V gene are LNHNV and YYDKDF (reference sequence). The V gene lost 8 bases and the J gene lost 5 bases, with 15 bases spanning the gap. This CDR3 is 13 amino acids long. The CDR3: CATGNNRLETQYF. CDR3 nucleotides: TGTGCCACCGGGAACAATCGTCTTGAGACCCAGTACTTC.

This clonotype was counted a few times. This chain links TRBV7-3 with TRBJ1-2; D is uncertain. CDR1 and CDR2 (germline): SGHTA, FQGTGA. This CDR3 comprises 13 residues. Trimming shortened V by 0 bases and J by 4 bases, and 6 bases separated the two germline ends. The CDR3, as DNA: TGTGCCAGCAGCTTAACTCACCTCTATGGCTACACCTTC. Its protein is CASSLTHLYGYTF.

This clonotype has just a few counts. The CDR3 region is CASSQEFVYEQYF. CDR3 bases: TGCGCCAGCAGCCAAGAATTCGTTTACGAGCAGTACTTC. The gene calls are TRBV4-1 and TRBJ2-5; D gene uncertain. Matching the DNA end better, TRBJ2-7 makes the J call doubtful. The germline V gene encodes CDR1 MGHRA and CDR2 YSYEKL. The CDR3 length is 13 residues.

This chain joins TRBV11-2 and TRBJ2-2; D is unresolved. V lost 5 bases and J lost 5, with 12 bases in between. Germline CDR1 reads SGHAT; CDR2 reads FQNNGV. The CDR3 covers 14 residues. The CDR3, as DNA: TGTGCCAGCAGCCCCATCCCCGGGACCGGGGAGCTGTTTTTT. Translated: CASSPIPGTGELFF.